The source of this T cell receptor beta chain is a study of cytomegalovirus exposure and HLA in healthy donors. Points from the study as a whole: TRBV6-2, TRBV6-3 and other indistinguishable V segments were excluded.

The V gene lost 5 bases and the J gene lost 3 bases, with 19 bases spanning the gap. The CDR3 is made up of 16 amino acids. CDR1 and CDR2 from the germline V gene are MNHEY and SMNVEV (reference sequence). To note about this clone: The antigen is not known.

PCR used 60 Vbeta primers and 13 Jbeta primers. Sequenced by immunoSEQ multiplex PCR; TCRdb stores in-frame clones only, minus some. The sample shows 140,000 to 150,000 clones, over 70% of them seen only once. The sample consisted of PBMCs. The chain is built from TRBV27 and TRBJ1-1; perhaps TRBD1 as D (6 bases). The receptor was derived from a man aged 40-49 years in good health and CMV-seronegative. Here the CDR3 DNA reads TGTGCCAGCAGTCAAAACCACAGAGGGGGACACACTGAAGCTTTCTTT. Its protein product is CASSQNHRGGHTEAFF.